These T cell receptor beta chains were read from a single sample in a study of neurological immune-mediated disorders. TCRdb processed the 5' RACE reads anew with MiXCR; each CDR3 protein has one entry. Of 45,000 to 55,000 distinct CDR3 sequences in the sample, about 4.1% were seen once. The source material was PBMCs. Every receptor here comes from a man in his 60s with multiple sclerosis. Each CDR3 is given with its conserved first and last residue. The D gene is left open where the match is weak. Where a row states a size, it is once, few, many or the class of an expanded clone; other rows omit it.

cdr3_aa: CASSLGQSTGELFF
cdr3_nt: TGCGCCAGCAGCTTGGGACAGAGCACCGGGGAGCTGTTTTTT
d_call: NA
j_call: TRBJ2-2
v_call: TRBV5-1
clone_size: many

cdr3_aa: CASSQDFWQGADEQYF
cdr3_nt: TGTGCCAGCAGCCAAGATTTTTGGCAGGGGGCGGACGAGCAGTACTTC
d_call: TRBD1
j_call: TRBJ2-7
v_call: TRBV4-2
clone_size: many

cdr3_aa: CASSIVGREDIGELFF
cdr3_nt: TGTGCCAGTAGTATAGTCGGCCGGGAGGATATCGGGGAGCTGTTTTTT
d_call: TRBD2
j_call: TRBJ2-2
v_call: TRBV19
clone_size: many

cdr3_aa: CASSVPDSTDTQYF
cdr3_nt: TGCGCCAGCAGCGTTCCGGACAGCACAGATACGCAGTATTTT
d_call: NA
j_call: TRBJ2-3
v_call: TRBV5-1
clone_size: many

cdr3_aa: CSAPRPGSSYNEQFF
cdr3_nt: TGCAGTGCTCCGCGGCCGGGGAGCTCCTACAATGAGCAGTTCTTC
d_call: NA
j_call: TRBJ2-1
v_call: TRBV20-1
clone_size: NA

cdr3_aa: CASSAGTASSSF
cdr3_nt: TGCGCCAGCAGCGCCGGGACAGCCTCATCATCCTTC
d_call: TRBD1
j_call: TRBJ1-2
v_call: TRBV5-1
clone_size: few

cdr3_aa: CASSPPGGLQTQYF
cdr3_nt: TGCGCCAGCAGCCCCCCAGGGGGCCTGCAGACCCAGTACTTC
d_call: TRBD1
j_call: TRBJ2-5
v_call: TRBV5-1
clone_size: many

cdr3_aa: CASSLASTSTDTQYF
cdr3_nt: TGCGCCAGCAGCTTAGCGTCTACTAGCACAGATACGCAGTATTTT
d_call: NA
j_call: TRBJ2-3
v_call: TRBV5-1
clone_size: many

cdr3_aa: CSASPSSWQFF
cdr3_nt: TGCAGTGCTAGCCCGTCGTCATGGCAGTTCTTC
d_call: NA
j_call: TRBJ2-1
v_call: TRBV20-1
clone_size: many

cdr3_aa: CASSPRTGGPDTQYF
cdr3_nt: TGTGCCAGCAGCCCAAGGACGGGGGGCCCAGATACGCAGTATTTT
d_call: NA
j_call: TRBJ2-3
v_call: TRBV7-3
clone_size: NA

cdr3_aa: CATSRGAGFYGYTF
cdr3_nt: TGTGCCACCAGCAGAGGCGCGGGTTTCTATGGCTACACCTTC
d_call: NA
j_call: TRBJ1-2
v_call: TRBV15
clone_size: many

cdr3_aa: CASRRQVFSYGYTF
cdr3_nt: TGTGCCAGCAGAAGACAGGTTTTTTCCTATGGCTACACCTTC
d_call: NA
j_call: TRBJ1-2
v_call: TRBV2
clone_size: NA

cdr3_aa: CSASPLDRAETQYF
cdr3_nt: TGCAGTGCTAGTCCCCTAGACAGGGCAGAGACCCAGTACTTC
d_call: TRBD1
j_call: TRBJ2-5
v_call: TRBV20-1
clone_size: many

cdr3_aa: CASSSLQTGTVNYEQYF
cdr3_nt: TGTGCCAGCAGCTCCCTGCAAACCGGGACAGTCAACTACGAGCAGTACTTC
d_call: TRBD1
j_call: TRBJ2-7
v_call: TRBV7-9
clone_size: NA

cdr3_aa: CSGTAILSEQYF
cdr3_nt: TGCAGTGGGACGGCGATACTCAGCGAGCAGTACTTC
d_call: NA
j_call: TRBJ2-7
v_call: TRBV20-1
clone_size: many

cdr3_aa: CASSAGRVQPQHF
cdr3_nt: TGTGCCAGCAGTGCCGGCCGTGTGCAACCCCAGCATTTT
d_call: NA
j_call: TRBJ1-5
v_call: TRBV12-3/TRBV12-4
clone_size: many

cdr3_aa: CASKKQGAGNQPQHF
cdr3_nt: TGTGCCAGCAAAAAACAGGGGGCTGGCAATCAGCCCCAGCATTTT
d_call: TRBD1
j_call: TRBJ1-5
v_call: TRBV27
clone_size: many

cdr3_aa: CASSGTDDKTQNF
cdr3_nt: TGTGCCAGCAGCGGGACAGATGATAAGACCCAGAATTTT
d_call: TRBD1
j_call: TRBJ1-5
v_call: TRBV6-1
clone_size: NA

cdr3_aa: CASSPGMGTEAFF
cdr3_nt: TGTGCCAGCTCACCAGGGATGGGGACTGAAGCTTTCTTT
d_call: NA
j_call: TRBJ1-1
v_call: TRBV18
clone_size: NA

cdr3_aa: CASSLTGYEQYF
cdr3_nt: TGTGCCAGCAGTCTCACAGGCTACGAGCAGTACTTC
d_call: NA
j_call: TRBJ2-7
v_call: TRBV6-5
clone_size: many

cdr3_aa: CSADDSLSEEAFF
cdr3_nt: TGCAGTGCAGACGACAGCCTCTCCGAAGAAGCTTTCTTT
d_call: NA
j_call: TRBJ1-1
v_call: TRBV20-1
clone_size: many

cdr3_aa: CASRGEGNQPQHF
cdr3_nt: TGTGCCAGCCGGGGGGAAGGAAATCAGCCCCAGCATTTT
d_call: NA
j_call: TRBJ1-5
v_call: TRBV7-9
clone_size: few

cdr3_aa: CSALTSGFSYEQYF
cdr3_nt: TGCAGTGCCCTGACTAGCGGCTTCTCCTACGAGCAGTACTTC
d_call: TRBD2
j_call: TRBJ2-7
v_call: TRBV20-1
clone_size: many

cdr3_aa: CAISRTNEQFF
cdr3_nt: TGTGCCATCAGCCGGACAAATGAGCAGTTCTTC
d_call: NA
j_call: TRBJ2-1
v_call: TRBV10-3
clone_size: many

cdr3_aa: CASSPGGGREQYF
cdr3_nt: TGTGCCAGCAGCCCGGGGGGAGGGCGGGAGCAGTACTTC
d_call: TRBD2
j_call: TRBJ2-7
v_call: TRBV7-2
clone_size: many

cdr3_aa: CASSLFGYYGYTF
cdr3_nt: TGTGCCAGCAGTCTTTTTGGGTACTATGGCTACACCTTC
d_call: NA
j_call: TRBJ1-2
v_call: TRBV25-1
clone_size: many

cdr3_aa: CSAREGTNMGDTQYF
cdr3_nt: TGCAGTGCTAGAGAGGGGACTAACATGGGAGATACGCAGTATTTT
d_call: TRBD2
j_call: TRBJ2-3
v_call: TRBV20-1
clone_size: many

cdr3_aa: CASSSGTEKLFF
cdr3_nt: TGTGCCAGTAGTTCCGGGACTGAAAAACTGTTTTTT
d_call: NA
j_call: TRBJ1-4
v_call: TRBV19
clone_size: few

cdr3_aa: CASSDGGSTDTQYF
cdr3_nt: TGTGCCAGCAGTGACGGGGGTAGCACAGATACGCAGTATTTT
d_call: NA
j_call: TRBJ2-3
v_call: TRBV6-4
clone_size: many

cdr3_aa: CSAKTGGSQTQYF
cdr3_nt: TGCAGTGCCAAGACAGGGGGATCACAGACCCAGTACTTC
d_call: TRBD1
j_call: TRBJ2-5
v_call: TRBV20-1
clone_size: NA

cdr3_aa: CASSVQGIDEQFF
cdr3_nt: TGTGCCAGCAGCGTACAGGGTATCGATGAGCAGTTCTTC
d_call: NA
j_call: TRBJ2-1
v_call: TRBV28
clone_size: many

cdr3_aa: CASSGVTNTEAFF
cdr3_nt: TGCGCCAGCAGCGGGGTAACGAACACTGAAGCTTTCTTT
d_call: NA
j_call: TRBJ1-1
v_call: TRBV5-1
clone_size: many

cdr3_aa: CASNAGGLQETQYF
cdr3_nt: TGTGCCAGCAATGCGGGGGGACTACAAGAGACCCAGTACTTC
d_call: TRBD2
j_call: TRBJ2-5
v_call: TRBV19
clone_size: many

cdr3_aa: CASSEREGTYNEQFF
cdr3_nt: TGTGCCAGCAGCGAGCGGGAGGGGACCTACAATGAGCAGTTCTTC
d_call: TRBD2
j_call: TRBJ2-1
v_call: TRBV6-4
clone_size: many

cdr3_aa: CASSLTRDRGFNSPLHF
cdr3_nt: TGTGCCAGCAGCTTAACCCGGGACAGGGGGTTCAATTCACCCCTCCACTTT
d_call: TRBD1
j_call: TRBJ1-6
v_call: TRBV7-9
clone_size: many

cdr3_aa: CSARGLTTGELFF
cdr3_nt: TGCAGTGCTAGAGGACTAACCACCGGGGAGCTGTTTTTT
d_call: NA
j_call: TRBJ2-2
v_call: TRBV20-1
clone_size: many

cdr3_aa: CASSLAGTDSYNEQFF
cdr3_nt: TGTGCCAGCAGCTTAGCGGGCACGGATTCCTACAATGAGCAGTTCTTC
d_call: NA
j_call: TRBJ2-1
v_call: TRBV7-2
clone_size: NA

cdr3_aa: CAIKDRYNEQFF
cdr3_nt: TGTGCCATCAAAGACAGATACAATGAGCAGTTCTTC
d_call: NA
j_call: TRBJ2-1
v_call: TRBV10-3
clone_size: many

cdr3_aa: CASSLQGNQPQHF
cdr3_nt: TGCGCCAGCAGCTTACAGGGAAATCAGCCCCAGCATTTT
d_call: NA
j_call: TRBJ1-5
v_call: TRBV5-1
clone_size: many

cdr3_aa: CASSQGTSPFYEQYF
cdr3_nt: TGCGCCAGCAGCCAGGGGACTAGCCCATTTTACGAGCAGTACTTC
d_call: TRBD2
j_call: TRBJ2-7
v_call: TRBV4-1
clone_size: many

cdr3_aa: CASNRDRGNTGELFF
cdr3_nt: TGCGCCAGCAACCGGGACAGAGGAAACACCGGGGAGCTGTTTTTT
d_call: TRBD1
j_call: TRBJ2-2
v_call: TRBV5-1
clone_size: many

cdr3_aa: CASRVGDSPLHF
cdr3_nt: TGTGCCAGCAGGGTTGGGGATTCACCCCTCCACTTT
d_call: NA
j_call: TRBJ1-6
v_call: TRBV6-5
clone_size: many

cdr3_aa: CASTRDTSYEQYF
cdr3_nt: TGCGCCAGCACCCGGGACACGTCCTACGAGCAGTACTTC
d_call: NA
j_call: TRBJ2-7
v_call: TRBV5-1
clone_size: many

cdr3_aa: CSEGQDEGYTF
cdr3_nt: TGCAGCGAGGGGCAGGACGAGGGCTACACCTTC
d_call: NA
j_call: TRBJ1-2
v_call: TRBV29-1
clone_size: many

cdr3_aa: CSATLGGGTDTQYF
cdr3_nt: TGCAGTGCTACTCTCGGGGGTGGCACAGATACGCAGTATTTT
d_call: NA
j_call: TRBJ2-3
v_call: TRBV20-1
clone_size: NA

cdr3_aa: CASSTGQSSGNTIYF
cdr3_nt: TGCGCCAGCAGCACTGGACAGTCCTCTGGAAACACCATATATTTT
d_call: NA
j_call: TRBJ1-3
v_call: TRBV5-1
clone_size: many

cdr3_aa: CASSHLDRADEQFF
cdr3_nt: TGTGCCAGCAGCCACCTGGACAGGGCTGATGAGCAGTTCTTC
d_call: TRBD1
j_call: TRBJ2-1
v_call: TRBV3-1
clone_size: many

cdr3_aa: CSVRTGAVYGYTF
cdr3_nt: TGCAGCGTTAGAACAGGGGCCGTCTATGGCTACACCTTC
d_call: TRBD1
j_call: TRBJ1-2
v_call: TRBV29-1
clone_size: many

cdr3_aa: CSARDGLRGIKPGANVLTF
cdr3_nt: TGCAGTGCTAGAGATGGGCTCAGGGGTATTAAGCCTGGGGCCAACGTCCTGACTTTC
d_call: NA
j_call: TRBJ2-6
v_call: TRBV20-1
clone_size: many